The entry below gives a single T cell receptor beta chain sequence along with its context. The antigen is undetermined. Germline loops: CDR1 SSHAT, CDR2 FNYEAQ (reference sequence). The CDR3 totals 14 residues. V was trimmed by 6 bases and J by 6 bases, leaving 16 bases between them. Vbeta (60) and Jbeta (13) primers were used in the PCR. The method was immunoSEQ multiplex PCR; TCRdb's version includes in-frame clones alone and lacks a portion of them. The sample contains roughly 200,000 clones, roughly a tenth of which appear only once. The data are from a study of cytomegalovirus exposure and HLA in healthy donors. Study conclusions and caveats: Productive status was seen about 90% or about 30% of the time for most TCR beta V segments in an earlier analysis. Accounts indicate the classifier identified cytomegalovirus status with strong specificity and sensitivity. Sequencing artifact likely explains a cluster of highly shared sequence variants.

This clonotype was sampled from a woman aged 30 to 39 in good health and CMV-seropositive. The specimen sequenced was PBMCs. This chain links TRBV7-7 with TRBJ2-3, with D perhaps TRBD1 (5 bases). The CDR3 is CASRFPQGVDTQYF. The CDR3 DNA reads as TGTGCCAGCAGGTTTCCTCAAGGGGTGGATACGCAGTATTTT.